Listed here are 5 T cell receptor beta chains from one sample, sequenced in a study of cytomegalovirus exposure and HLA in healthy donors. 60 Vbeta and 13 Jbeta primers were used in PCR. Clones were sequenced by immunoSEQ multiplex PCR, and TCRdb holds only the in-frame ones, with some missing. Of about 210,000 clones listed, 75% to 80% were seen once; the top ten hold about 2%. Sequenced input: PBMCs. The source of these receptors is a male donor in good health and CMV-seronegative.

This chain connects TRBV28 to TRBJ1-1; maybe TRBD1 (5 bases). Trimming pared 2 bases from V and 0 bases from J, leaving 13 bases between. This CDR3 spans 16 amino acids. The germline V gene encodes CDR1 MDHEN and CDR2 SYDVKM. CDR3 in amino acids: CASSLRGRAMNTEAFF. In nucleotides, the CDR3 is TGTGCCAGCAGTTTAAGGGGCAGGGCTATGAACACTGAAGCTTTCTTT.

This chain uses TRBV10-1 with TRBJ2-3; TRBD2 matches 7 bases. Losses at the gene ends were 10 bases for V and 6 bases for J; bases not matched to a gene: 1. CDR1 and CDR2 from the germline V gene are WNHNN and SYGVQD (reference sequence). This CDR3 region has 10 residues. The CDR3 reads CATGGDTQYF. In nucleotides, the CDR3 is TGCGCCACCGGGGGGGATACGCAGTATTTT.

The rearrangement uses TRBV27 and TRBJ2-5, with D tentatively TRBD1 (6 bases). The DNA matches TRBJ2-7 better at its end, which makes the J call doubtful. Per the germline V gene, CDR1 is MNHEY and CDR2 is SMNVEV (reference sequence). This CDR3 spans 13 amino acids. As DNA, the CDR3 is TGTGCCAGCAACCCAACAGGGTCCTACGAGCAGTACTTC. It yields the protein CASNPTGSYEQYF.

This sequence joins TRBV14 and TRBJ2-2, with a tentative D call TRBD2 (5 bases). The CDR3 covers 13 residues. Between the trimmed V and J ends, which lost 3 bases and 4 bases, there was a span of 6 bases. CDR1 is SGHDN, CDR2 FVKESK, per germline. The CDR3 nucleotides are TGTGCCAGCAGCCATGAGGGCACCGGGGAGCTGTTTTTT. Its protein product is CASSHEGTGELFF.

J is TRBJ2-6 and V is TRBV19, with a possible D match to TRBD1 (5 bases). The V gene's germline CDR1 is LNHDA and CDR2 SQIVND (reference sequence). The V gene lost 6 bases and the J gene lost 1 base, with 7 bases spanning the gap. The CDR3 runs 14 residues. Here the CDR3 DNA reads TGTGCCAGTAGCGCAGGGTCTGGGGCCAACGTCCTGACTTTC. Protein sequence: CASSAGSGANVLTF.